The entry below describes one T cell receptor (beta chain). Its target is not known. This entry is derived from a study of T cell repertoires in cytomegalovirus infection. Study-level results: HLA-C-restricted CMV clonotypes gave the most frequent clonotype in two of eight donors.

Each CDR3 protein gets one entry after TCRdb re-called the reads with MiXCR. Of fewer than 550,000 distinct CDR3 sequences listed, less than 30% are singletons. The germline V gene encodes CDR1 SGHVS and CDR2 FQNEAQ. Trimming pared 5 bases from V and 5 bases from J, leaving 24 bases between. The CDR3 extends over 17 amino acids. This sequence originates from a human donor in good health (CMV status not recorded). Some clones in this sample may be carry-over from other donors' samples. The sample comprised PBMCs. The chain is built from TRBV7-8 and TRBJ2-5, with D unresolved. The CDR3 here is CASSPRPGPLARETQYF. CDR3 DNA sequence: TGTGCCAGCAGCCCTCGACCCGGGCCTCTTGCCCGGGAGACCCAGTACTTC.